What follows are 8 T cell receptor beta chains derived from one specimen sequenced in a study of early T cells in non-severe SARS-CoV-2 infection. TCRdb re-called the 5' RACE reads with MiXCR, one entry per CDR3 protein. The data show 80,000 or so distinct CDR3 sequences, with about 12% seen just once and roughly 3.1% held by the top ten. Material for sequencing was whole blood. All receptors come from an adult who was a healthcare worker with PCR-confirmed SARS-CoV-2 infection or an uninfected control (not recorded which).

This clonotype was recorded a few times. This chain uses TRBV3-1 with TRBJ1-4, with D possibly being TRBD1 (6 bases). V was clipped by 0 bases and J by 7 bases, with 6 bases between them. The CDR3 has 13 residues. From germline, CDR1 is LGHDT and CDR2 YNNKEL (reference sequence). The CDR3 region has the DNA TGTGCCAGCAGCCAAGACAGGGGTGAAAAACTGTTTTTT. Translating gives CASSQDRGEKLFF.

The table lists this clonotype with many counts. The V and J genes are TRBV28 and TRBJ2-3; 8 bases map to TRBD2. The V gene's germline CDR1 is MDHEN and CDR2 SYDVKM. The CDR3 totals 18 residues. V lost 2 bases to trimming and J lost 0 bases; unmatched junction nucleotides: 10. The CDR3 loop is CASSLAGTRAASTDTQYF. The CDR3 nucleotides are TGTGCCAGCAGTTTAGCCGGGACTAGAGCTGCTAGCACAGATACGCAGTATTTT.

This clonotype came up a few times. In DNA form, the CDR3 reads TGTGCCAGCAGTTCTCCATTGTCCTACGAGCAGTACTTC. The encoded protein is CASSSPLSYEQYF. The V gene is TRBV7-8, the J gene TRBJ2-7; D call uncertain. The CDR3 loop spans 13 amino acids. Between the trimmed V and J ends, which lost 6 bases and 1 base, there was a span of 10 bases. In germline, CDR1 is SGHVS, CDR2 FQNEAQ.

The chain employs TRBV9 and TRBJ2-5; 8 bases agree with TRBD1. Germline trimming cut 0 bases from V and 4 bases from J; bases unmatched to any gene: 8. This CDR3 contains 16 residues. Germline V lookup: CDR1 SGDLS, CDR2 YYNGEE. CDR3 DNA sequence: TGTGCCAGCAGCGTAGTAGGCAGGGGGCGGGGAGAGACCCAGTACTTC. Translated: CASSVVGRGRGETQYF.

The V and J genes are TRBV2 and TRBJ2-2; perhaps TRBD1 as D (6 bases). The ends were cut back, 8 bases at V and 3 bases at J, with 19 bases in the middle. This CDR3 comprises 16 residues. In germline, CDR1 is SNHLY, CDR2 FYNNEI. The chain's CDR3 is CASGVPGVGDTGELFF. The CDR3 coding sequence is TGTGCCAGCGGGGTGCCAGGGGTGGGGGACACCGGGGAGCTGTTTTTT. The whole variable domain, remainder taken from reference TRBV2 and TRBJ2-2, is EPEVTQTPSHQVTQMGQEVILRCVPISNHLYFYWYRQILGQKVEFLVSFYNNEISEKSEIFDDQFSVERPDGSNFTLKIRSTKLEDSAMYFCASGVPGVGDTGELFFGEGSRLTVL.

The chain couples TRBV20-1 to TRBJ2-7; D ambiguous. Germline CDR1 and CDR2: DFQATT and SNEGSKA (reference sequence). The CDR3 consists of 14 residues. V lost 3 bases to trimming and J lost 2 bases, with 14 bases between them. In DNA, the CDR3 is TGCAGTGCTAGTCCCCCGGGTTTAACCTACGAGCAGTACTTC. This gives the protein CSASPPGLTYEQYF.

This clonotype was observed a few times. The CDR3 spells CSARPGGKNEQFF. The CDR3 region has the DNA TGCAGTGCTAGACCGGGAGGGAAGAATGAGCAGTTCTTC. V gene TRBV20-1 combines with J gene TRBJ2-1; the match to TRBD2 covers 8 bases. The J segment lost 7 bases and the V segment lost 2 bases, leaving 4 bases of the junction unmatched. The CDR3 covers 13 residues. Germline CDR1 and CDR2: DFQATT and SNEGSKA (reference sequence).

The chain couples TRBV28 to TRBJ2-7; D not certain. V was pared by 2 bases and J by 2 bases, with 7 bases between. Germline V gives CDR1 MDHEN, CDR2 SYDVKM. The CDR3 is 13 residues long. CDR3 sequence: CASSLPDPYEQYF. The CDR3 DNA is TGTGCCAGCAGTTTACCAGACCCCTACGAGCAGTACTTC. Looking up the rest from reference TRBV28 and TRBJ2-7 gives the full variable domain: DVKVTQSSRYLVKRTGEKVFLECVQDMDHENMFWYRQDPGLGLRLIYFSYDVKMKEKGDIPEGYSVSREKKERFSLILESASTNQTSMYLCASSLPDPYEQYFGPGTRLTVT.